This record concerns one T cell receptor (beta chain) sequence. Assay: immunoSEQ multiplex PCR; the TCRdb copy retains only in-frame clones and omits some. The sample contains almost 35,000 clones, nearly 95% of which appear only once. The sample belongs to a study of preoperative IRX-2 immunotherapy in early breast cancer. The CDR3 is made up of 15 amino acids. Germline CDR1 SEHNR, CDR2 FQNEAQ (reference sequence). V was shortened by 6 bases and J by 10 bases, with 19 bases between the two germline ends. The treatment: preoperative locoregional IRX-2 cytokine immunotherapy. Patients received preoperative, locoregional IRX-2 cytokine immunotherapy in a phase Ib study.

This clonotype was obtained from a human donor with breast cancer. The chain joins TRBV7-9 to TRBJ1-6, with a weak D call TRBD1 (6 bases). Collection took place from a patient treated with IRX-2 immunotherapy. CDR3 DNA sequence: TGTGCCAGCAGTAGATCGGGGAGGGGGAGCTCACCCCTCCACTTT. Translating it yields CASSRSGRGSSPLHF.